These T cell receptor beta chains were read from a single sample in a study of T cell responses to AZD1222 COVID-19 vaccine. Clones were sequenced by immunoSEQ multiplex PCR, and TCRdb holds only the in-frame ones, with some missing. The repertoire has 120,000 or so clones, over 75% of them found once; the top ten carry around 6.1%. The sample was peripheral blood, taken on day 0 of AZD1222 vaccination. These TCRs come from an adult in good health. Each CDR3 is given with its conserved first and last residue. The D gene is left open where the match is weak. Not every row has a clone size; where given, it reads once, few, many or a size class.

CDR3 DNA | CDR3 protein | clone size | D gene | J gene | V gene
TGCGCCAGCAGCCACCGCGTGGGGAGTGAAGCTTTCTTT | CASSHRVGSEAFF | medium-sized | NA | TRBJ1-1 | TRBV4-1
TGTGCCAGCAGCTTAGGAGCGGATCAGCCCCAGCATTTT | CASSLGADQPQHF | once | NA | TRBJ1-5 | TRBV11-1
TGCAGTGCTAGTTGGGGGGGTTCTAGCACAGATACGCAGTATTTT | CSASWGGSSTDTQYF | once | TRBD2 | TRBJ2-3 | TRBV20-1
TGTGCCAGCAGCGGGAGGACTAGCGGGAGACATGAGCAGTTCTTC | CASSGRTSGRHEQFF | few | TRBD2 | TRBJ2-1 | TRBV7-9
TGTGCCAGTAGTATGACCTGGGGGAAAGAGACCCAGTACTTC | CASSMTWGKETQYF | NA | NA | TRBJ2-5 | TRBV19
TGTGCCAGCAGCCAAGATCAATATACCTATGGCTACACCTTC | CASSQDQYTYGYTF | NA | NA | TRBJ1-2 | TRBV3-1/TRBV3-2
TGTGCCAGCAGTTCCCCCCGGGGACAGGGGGCTGGAGAGACCCAGTACTTC | CASSSPRGQGAGETQYF | NA | TRBD1 | TRBJ2-5 | TRBV6-2/TRBV6-3
TGTGCCAGCAGCGTCAATCCTGGAAACACCATATATTTT | CASSVNPGNTIYF | NA | NA | TRBJ1-3 | TRBV9
TGCGCCAGCAGCTGGGGCCGGGACGGGTACCAAGAGACCCAGTACTTC | CASSWGRDGYQETQYF | NA | NA | TRBJ2-5 | TRBV5-1
TGTGCCAGCAGGGGACTAGCGGGAGGCCACTCCTACAATGAGCAGTTCTTC | CASRGLAGGHSYNEQFF | NA | TRBD2 | TRBJ2-1 | TRBV2
TGTGCCAGTAGTTACCGGGACACAGAAGGAGCTTTCTTT | CASSYRDTEGAFF | NA | NA | TRBJ1-1 | TRBV19
TGTGCCAGCAGTTATGGTGGGACAGGGCTAGCGAGGACTGAAGCTTTCTTT | CASSYGGTGLARTEAFF | NA | TRBD1 | TRBJ1-1 | TRBV27
TGTGCCAGCAGTGAAGTCGATTCTAACTATGGCTACACCTTC | CASSEVDSNYGYTF | once | NA | TRBJ1-2 | TRBV6-1
TGTGCCATCAGTGAGAGCCAAGGGACAGGGAGTTTCGGCTACACCTTC | CAISESQGTGSFGYTF | NA | TRBD1 | TRBJ1-2 | TRBV10-3
TGTGCCAGCAGCCAGTACACCCAGTCTGAGGGTGGCTACACCTTC | CASSQYTQSEGGYTF | NA | NA | TRBJ1-2 | TRBV3-1/TRBV3-2
TGTGCCTGGAGTGTTGCCCCCGAGAAGAACGAGCAGTACTTC | CAWSVAPEKNEQYF | NA | NA | TRBJ2-7 | TRBV30
TGTGCCAGCAGCCAAGACCTGAATCAGCCCCAGCATTTT | CASSQDLNQPQHF | NA | NA | TRBJ1-5 | TRBV3-1/TRBV3-2
TGTGCCAGCAGTGGGGGAGGGACAGCTGCTAATGAAAAACTGTTTTTT | CASSGGGTAANEKLFF | few | TRBD1 | TRBJ1-4 | TRBV25-1
TGTGCCAGCAGCCAAGGGAGGGCTCAGCCCCAGCATTTT | CASSQGRAQPQHF | NA | NA | TRBJ1-5 | TRBV2
TGTGCCAGCAGTGAATCCCAACTGCGATCTGGGGCCAACGTCCTGACTTTC | CASSESQLRSGANVLTF | NA | NA | TRBJ2-6 | TRBV25-1